One sample yielded the 16 T cell receptor beta chains listed below, sequenced in a study of tumor and adjacent non-tumor tissue in lung cancer. No cell sorting was done before RNA was extracted from the tissue. TCRbeta libraries were built with three rounds of nested PCR, modified from ARM-PCR. TCRdb ran MiXCR on the multiplex PCR reads and lists one entry per CDR3 protein. The sample has roughly 140,000 distinct CDR3 sequences, approximately 64% seen once. Sample: lung tumor tissue. The receptor set was obtained from a man in his fifties or sixties with small cell lung cancer.

Comment on this clonotype: This could be a read error, since a much larger clone is one nucleotide away. The chain links TRBV6-5 to TRBJ1-1; D gene uncertain. Germline CDR1 is MNHEY and CDR2 is SVGAGI. CDR3 size: 14 residues. Trimming removed 2 bases from V and 1 base from J, with 8 bases in between. CDR3 loop: CASSYDCRNTEAFF. CDR3 bases: TGTGCCAGCAGTTACGACTGTAGGAACACTGAAGCTTTCTTT.

This clonotype was observed a handful of times. The chain has TRBV20-1 and TRBJ2-7; D gene uncertain. Germline V lookup: CDR1 DFQATT, CDR2 SNEGSKA (reference sequence). V lost 0 bases and J lost 2, with 14 bases in between. This CDR3 spans 15 amino acids. The CDR3 here is CSARDQSSRTYEQYF. CDR3 nucleotides: TGCAGTGCTAGAGATCAGTCCAGCAGGACCTACGAGCAGTACTTC.

This clonotype was picked up many times. The CDR3: CASSGTSGTYEQYV. In DNA form, the CDR3 reads TGTGCCAGCTCCGGGACTAGCGGTACCTACGAGCAGTACGTC. The V and J genes are TRBV21-1 and TRBJ2-7; TRBD2 was called by the table and not checked on the DNA. TRBV21-1 is a documented pseudogene. The CDR3 spans 14 residues.

With respect to this clonotype: Compared with germline, one end of the junction differs, possibly owing to a read error. The V and J genes are TRBV11-2 and TRBJ2-1; 8 nucleotides line up with TRBD2. The CDR3 has 16 residues. Germline CDR1 and CDR2: SGHAT and FQNNGV. The CDR3 nucleotides read TGTGCCAGCAGCTACTCGGGACTAGTGGGATGGGGTGAGGAGTTCTTC. Amino acids: CASSYSGLVGWGEEFF.

To note about this clonotype: The germline gene is not matched at one end of the junction; a read error may be the cause. The V gene is TRBV5-1, the J gene TRBJ2-6, with no clear D. The CDR3 length is 17 residues. Germline CDR1 and CDR2: SGHRS and YFSETQ. The CDR3 loop is CVSSPRTSYSGANVLTF. CDR3 bases: TGCGTCAGCAGCCCCAGAACAAGTTATTCTGGGGCCAACGTCCTGACTTTC.

This clonotype appeared a single time. This could be a read error, since a much larger clone is one nucleotide away. V and J are TRBV20-1 and TRBJ2-6; D is unresolved. This CDR3 is built from 14 residues. In germline, CDR1 is DFQATT, CDR2 SNEGSKA (reference sequence). Trimming took off 2 bases at V and 4 bases at J, with 9 bases between the two ends. The CDR3 region has the DNA TGCAGTGCTAGACCCAGTTCCGGGGCCAACGTCCTGACTTTC. This translates into CSARPSSGANVLTF.

This chain links TRBV4-3 with TRBJ2-3; TRBD2 aligns across 13 bases. Trimming cost V 4 bases and J 4 bases; bases outside gene matches: 8. Looked up from germline, CDR1 is LGHNA and CDR2 is YSLEER. The CDR3 is 17 amino acids. The CDR3 protein is CASSPRLAGGRADTQYF. The CDR3 bases are TGCGCCAGCAGCCCCCGACTAGCGGGAGGAAGGGCAGATACGCAGTATTTT.

This clonotype showed up many times. V usage is TRBV29-1 and J usage is TRBJ2-5, with 7 bases lining up with TRBD1. J was trimmed by 4 bases and V by 7 bases; bases with no gene match: 6. The CDR3 spans 12 residues. Per germline, CDR1 SQVTM and CDR2 ANQGSEA. CDR3 amino acids: CSATGTVETQYF. CDR3 DNA sequence: TGCAGCGCAACAGGGACAGTAGAGACCCAGTACTTC.

This clonotype showed up just a few times. V gene TRBV6-6 combines with J gene TRBJ2-5; 8 bases map to TRBD1. This CDR3 is 14 amino acids long. J lost 4 bases, V lost 5 bases, and 6 bases had no gene match. Germline lookup yields CDR1 MNHNY and CDR2 SVGAGI (reference sequence). The CDR3 nucleotides are TGTGCCAGCAGTCCAGGGGGCAGCGCAGAGACCCAGTACTTC. The encoded protein is CASSPGGSAETQYF.

The CDR3 DNA is TGTGCCAGCAGTCGGTACAATAAACAGTTCTTC. Translation: CASSRYNKQFF. The V call is TRBV12-3 or TRBV12-4, the J call TRBJ2-1; D call uncertain. Trimming shortened V by 5 bases and J by 13 bases, and 12 bases separated the two germline ends. The CDR3 spans 11 residues.

The sample holds a few counts of this clonotype. The CDR3, as DNA: TGCAGCGTTGGCTGGACAGGAGCTAACTATGGCTACACCTTC. Its translation is CSVGWTGANYGYTF. V is TRBV29-1 and J is TRBJ1-2; 7 bases agree with TRBD1. With V trimmed by 4 bases and J by 0 bases, 5 bases remained unmatched. This CDR3 is built from 14 residues. The V gene's germline CDR1 is SQVTM and CDR2 ANQGSEA.

About this clonotype itself: A much larger clone differs from this one at a single base, so this may be a read error. V and J are TRBV20-1 and TRBJ2-3; D is uncertain. The germline V and J ends were trimmed by 0 bases and 2 bases, with 12 bases remaining between them. Per germline, CDR1 DFQATT and CDR2 SNEGSKA (reference sequence). This CDR3 region has 15 residues. CDR3 nucleotides: TGCAGTGCTAGAGACAGCCACAAGACCACAGATACGCAGTATTTT. Translated, it gives CSARDSHKTTDTQYF.

Concerning this clonotype itself: The conserved phenylalanine or tryptophan is not found at the CDR3 terminus, so this likely reflects a read error. In DNA, the CDR3 is TGCAGTGTCGTCCCGGGAGTGTCAGGAGATACGCAGTATCTT. Protein sequence: CSVVPGVSGDTQYL. V is TRBV20-1 and J is TRBJ2-3; weak D call: TRBD2 (6 bases). CDR3 length equals 14 residues. V lost 7 bases, J lost 5 bases, and 19 bases lay in between. Germline V gene sequence: CDR1 DFQATT, CDR2 SNEGSKA (reference sequence).

The V and J genes are TRBV7-9 and TRBJ1-2, with a tentative D call TRBD1 (6 bases). The CDR3 extends over 12 amino acids. CDR1 SEHNR and CDR2 FQNEAQ come from the germline V gene (reference sequence). DNA of the CDR3: TGTGCGATCCGGACAGCGAGCTATGGCTACACCTTC. Its translation is CAIRTASYGYTF.

On this clonotype itself: The junction and the germline gene differ at one end; a read error may be behind it. This chain links TRBV11-1 with TRBJ2-5; the match to TRBD1 covers 7 bases. The CDR3 is made up of 15 amino acids. Germline V lookup: CDR1 SGHAT, CDR2 FQDESV (reference sequence). CDR3 coding DNA: TGTGCCGGCAGCTTAGGGACAGCCCAAGGGGAGACCCAGAACTTC. Its protein is CAGSLGTAQGETQNF.

The chain is built from TRBV4-1 and TRBJ2-5, with D unresolved. V shed 4 bases and J shed 3 bases, with 9 bases lying between them. The germline CDR1 and CDR2 sequences are MGHRA and YSYEKL. This CDR3 comprises 13 residues. CDR3 sequence: CASSRTPEETQYF. CDR3 nucleotide sequence: TGCGCCAGCAGCCGGACGCCAGAAGAGACCCAGTACTTC.